The next 28 T cell receptor beta chains were all read from a single sample in a study of cytomegalovirus exposure and HLA in healthy donors. 13 Jbeta primers and 60 Vbeta primers were used for the PCR. Some clones are missing from TCRdb's copy, which holds only in-frame ones; the method was immunoSEQ multiplex PCR. This table holds some 190,000 clones, 76% found once. The sequenced material came from PBMCs. These TCRs come from a man between 18 and 29 years old in good health and CMV-seronegative.

Only a few counts were recorded for this clone. The rearrangement uses TRBV10-3 and TRBJ2-5; 9 positions match TRBD2. The V gene's germline CDR1 is ENHRY and CDR2 SYGVKD. With V trimmed by 3 bases and J by 5 bases, 10 bases remained unmatched. The CDR3 runs to 16 residues. This CDR3 is CAISDFSGSTGETQYF. Written as DNA, the CDR3 is TGTGCCATCAGTGACTTTAGCGGGAGCACGGGGGAGACCCAGTACTTC.

Notes on this clone: One end of the junction does not line up with germline, which may come from a read error. This chain joins TRBV28 and TRBJ2-7; 10 positions agree with TRBD2. The CDR3 consists of 14 residues. Looked up from germline, CDR1 is MDHEN and CDR2 is SYDVKM. CDR3 protein: CAGSRTSGPWEQYF. The CDR3 nucleotides are TGTGCCGGCAGTCGGACTAGCGGCCCATGGGAGCAGTACTTC.

The chain carries TRBV30 and TRBJ2-7, with D maybe TRBD2 (6 bases). This CDR3 has 14 residues. The germline V gene encodes CDR1 GTSNPN and CDR2 SVGIG (reference sequence). V was clipped by 2 bases and J by 0 bases, with 11 bases between them. CDR3: CAWSRERVSYEQYF. The CDR3, as DNA: TGTGCCTGGAGTCGGGAGCGGGTCTCCTACGAGCAGTACTTC.

J is TRBJ1-6 and V is TRBV25-1; perhaps TRBD1 as D (6 bases). Trimming took off 10 bases at V and 1 base at J, with 14 bases between the two ends. The CDR3 covers 15 residues. Germline CDR1 and CDR2: MGHDK and SYGVNS. The CDR3 is CATKSGTSYNSPLHF. CDR3 sequence (DNA): TGTGCCACAAAATCCGGGACATCCTATAATTCACCCCTCCACTTT.

The rearrangement uses TRBV5-4 and TRBJ2-1, with D tentatively TRBD1 (6 bases). This CDR3 is built from 13 residues. Germline CDR1 is SGHNT and CDR2 is YYREEE (reference sequence). Between the trimmed V and J ends, which lost 0 bases and 6 bases, there was a span of 7 bases. For the CDR3, the DNA is TGTGCCAGCAGCTTGGGGGGGCGCAATGAGCAGTTCTTC. Protein product: CASSLGGRNEQFF.

The rearrangement uses TRBV7-9 and TRBJ1-2; 9 bases agree with TRBD1. CDR3 length: 16 residues. Looked up from germline, CDR1 is SEHNR and CDR2 is FQNEAQ (reference sequence). Unmatched junction bases numbered 10, after V lost 0 bases and J lost 8 bases. This chain's CDR3 is CASSLAGQGRGRGYTF. The CDR3 bases are TGTGCCAGCAGCTTAGCGGGACAGGGAAGGGGCCGCGGCTACACCTTC.

The chain carries TRBV30 and TRBJ1-5; 7 bases are a match to TRBD1. There are 15 residues in the CDR3. After removal of 2 bases from V and 3 bases from J, the junction contained 7 bases not matched to a gene. Looked up from germline, CDR1 is GTSNPN and CDR2 is SVGIG (reference sequence). The CDR3 DNA follows: TGTGCCTGGAGTCACGACAGGGTTTACAATCAGCCCCAGCATTTT. Amino acid sequence: CAWSHDRVYNQPQHF. Complete variable domain (other parts from reference TRBV30 and TRBJ1-5): SQTIHQWPATLVQPVGSPLSLECTVEGTSNPNLYWYRQAAGRGLQLLFYSVGIGQISSEVPQNLSASRPQDRQFILSSKKLLLSDSGFYLCAWSHDRVYNQPQHFGDGTRLSIL.

V is TRBV5-1 and J is TRBJ2-3; perhaps TRBD2 as D (5 bases). The V gene's germline CDR1 is SGHRS and CDR2 YFSETQ. V lost 2 bases and J 2 bases, leaving 9 bases between the germline ends. The CDR3 has 14 residues. Written as DNA, the CDR3 is TGCGCCAGCAGCTTCGGACTCCACACAGATACGCAGTATTTT. Residues: CASSFGLHTDTQYF.

The gene calls are TRBV5-1 and TRBJ2-5, with 9 bases that match TRBD2. CDR3 length equals 18 residues. Germline lookup yields CDR1 SGHRS and CDR2 YFSETQ. V was clipped by 2 bases and J by 5 bases; unmatched bases: 16. CDR3 amino acids: CASSFVGAGSGGGETQYF. The CDR3 nucleotides are TGCGCCAGCAGCTTTGTAGGGGCGGGTAGCGGGGGAGGGGAGACCCAGTACTTC.

This chain connects TRBV7-9 to TRBJ2-1, with unresolved D. This CDR3 region has 12 residues. Looked up from germline, CDR1 is SEHNR and CDR2 is FQNEAQ (reference sequence). V shed 5 bases and J shed 3 bases, with 5 bases lying between them. DNA for the CDR3: TGTGCCAGCAGCCCTAACTACAATGAGCAGTTCTTC. Translation gives CASSPNYNEQFF.

This clone was recorded once. This chain connects TRBV18 to TRBJ1-1, with D unclear. Trimming took 2 bases from V and 1 from J, leaving 8 bases between them. The CDR3 is made up of 14 amino acids. In germline, CDR1 is KGHSH, CDR2 LQKENI. The CDR3 DNA sequence: TGTGCCAGCTCACCATTCCCGGGGAACACTGAAGCTTTCTTT. Translation: CASSPFPGNTEAFF.

This rearrangement joins TRBV29-1 to TRBJ1-2, with D unclear. V lost 3 bases to trimming and J lost 8 bases, with 10 bases between them. Per the germline V gene, CDR1 is SQVTM and CDR2 is ANQGSEA. The CDR3 is 11 residues long. CDR3 DNA: TGCAGCGTTGACCCCGTGCGGGGCTACACCTTC. Protein product: CSVDPVRGYTF. Full variable domain (rest looked up from reference TRBV29-1 and TRBJ1-2): SAVISQKPSRDICQRGTSLTIQCQVDSQVTMMFWYRQQPGQSLTLIATANQGSEATYESGFVIDKFPISRPNLTFSTLTVSNMSPEDSSIYLCSVDPVRGYTFGSGTRLTVV.

The CDR3 bases are TGTGCCTGGAGTGGGACAGGGCCCTACGAGCAGTACTTC. Translating gives CAWSGTGPYEQYF. The V gene is TRBV30, the J gene TRBJ2-7; 8 bases fit TRBD1. After removal of 1 base from V and 2 bases from J, the junction contained 1 base not matched to a gene. The germline V gene encodes CDR1 GTSNPN and CDR2 SVGIG (reference sequence). CDR3 length: 13 amino acids.

The chain carries TRBV2 and TRBJ2-3; no clear D. The CDR3 loop spans 14 amino acids. Trimming left V 4 bases short and J 0 bases short, with 8 bases between. The V gene's germline CDR1 is SNHLY and CDR2 FYNNEI. Here the CDR3 DNA reads TGTGCCAGCAGTGCTCTAAGCAGCACAGATACGCAGTATTTT. Amino acid sequence: CASSALSSTDTQYF. The variable domain in full, with the rest retrieved from reference TRBV2 and TRBJ2-3, is EPEVTQTPSHQVTQMGQEVILRCVPISNHLYFYWYRQILGQKVEFLVSFYNNEISEKSEIFDDQFSVERPDGSNFTLKIRSTKLEDSAMYFCASSALSSTDTQYFGPGTRLTVL.

This clone was seen once. Other DNA sequences within the sample encode an identical CDR3. V usage is TRBV14 and J usage is TRBJ1-2; TRBD1 aligns across 8 bases. The CDR3 spans 14 residues. After removal of 4 bases from V and 7 bases from J, the junction contained 8 bases not matched to a gene. Germline loops: CDR1 SGHDN, CDR2 FVKESK. The CDR3 nucleotides read TGTGCCAGCAGCCTTTTCGACAGGGGAGGTGGCTACACCTTC. Residues: CASSLFDRGGGYTF.

The chain couples TRBV5-1 to TRBJ1-1; the match to TRBD1 covers 7 bases. Trimming took 2 bases from V and 6 from J; bases not matched to a gene: 7. Germline V gene lookup returns CDR1 SGHRS and CDR2 YFSETQ. This CDR3 comprises 14 residues. CDR3 in amino acids: CASSLTDRDPEAFF. The CDR3 region has the DNA TGCGCCAGCAGCTTAACTGACAGGGACCCTGAAGCTTTCTTT.

V and J are TRBV29-1 and TRBJ1-3, with D unclear. This CDR3 comprises 12 residues. Trimming took off 6 bases at V and 0 bases at J, with 6 bases between the two ends. In germline, CDR1 is SQVTM, CDR2 ANQGSEA. The CDR3 loop reads CSVVLSGNTIYF. CDR3 bases: TGCAGCGTCGTCCTCTCTGGAAACACCATATATTTT.

The chain recombines TRBV25-1 with TRBJ1-4; 7 bases agree with TRBD1. V was clipped by 2 bases and J by 8 bases; unmatched bases: 5. The CDR3 sequence is 14 residues long. Per the germline V gene, CDR1 is MGHDK and CDR2 is SYGVNS. As DNA, the CDR3 is TGTGCCAGCAGTGAAAGCAGGGGGTTCGAAAAACTGTTTTTT. Protein: CASSESRGFEKLFF.

CDR3 sequence (DNA): TGTGCCAGCTCACCAGGGACAGGGCACTATGGCTACACCTTC. Its protein product is CASSPGTGHYGYTF. The rearrangement uses TRBV18 and TRBJ1-2; 9 bases are shared with TRBD1. The junction had 1 base not matched to a gene; V was cut back by 2 bases and J by 3 bases. This CDR3 has 14 amino acids. Germline CDR1 KGHSH, CDR2 LQKENI.

J is TRBJ1-5 and V is TRBV19; perhaps TRBD1 as D (6 bases). Germline values: CDR1 LNHDA, CDR2 SQIVND (reference sequence). The CDR3 contains 15 residues. Trimming stripped 5 bases from V and 1 base from J, with 12 bases between. The DNA of the CDR3 is TGTGCCAGTAGTCCGACAGGTGGAAGCAATCAGCCCCAGCATTTT. It codes for CASSPTGGSNQPQHF.

This clone showed up just once. The chain is built from TRBV9 and TRBJ2-2; 8 nucleotides align to TRBD2. The CDR3 is 17 amino acids. CDR1 is SGDLS and CDR2 is YYNGEE in the germline V gene. After removal of 2 bases from V and 2 bases from J, the junction contained 8 bases not matched to a gene. The CDR3: CASSVGRGGLNTGELFF. The CDR3 nucleotides read TGTGCCAGCAGCGTCGGACGGGGGGGACTTAACACCGGGGAGCTGTTTTTT.

Only a few counts were recorded for this clone. The chain is built from TRBV5-4 and TRBJ2-2, with D perhaps TRBD2 (6 bases). V gave up 2 bases and J gave up 5 bases, with 13 bases separating them. CDR1 and CDR2 from the germline V gene are SGHNT and YYREEE (reference sequence). The CDR3 loop spans 15 amino acids. The CDR3 bases are TGTGCCAGCAGCTTATCCTCAAGCGGGACCGGGGAGCTGTTTTTT. As protein: CASSLSSSGTGELFF.

The chain couples TRBV29-1 to TRBJ2-3; D uncertain. Trimming took 3 bases from V and 1 from J, leaving 11 bases between them. This CDR3 contains 14 residues. Germline V gives CDR1 SQVTM, CDR2 ANQGSEA. The chain's CDR3 is CSVEGRVRTDTQYF. In DNA, the CDR3 is TGCAGCGTTGAGGGTCGGGTGCGCACAGATACGCAGTATTTT.

This clone was found a few times. The chain links TRBV4-2 to TRBJ1-6; TRBD1 might be the D (5 bases). CDR1 is LGHNA, CDR2 YNFKEQ, per germline. V gave up 0 bases and J gave up 2 bases, with 5 bases separating them. The CDR3 runs 15 residues. In DNA, the CDR3 is TGTGCCAGCAGCCAAGACAGGGCCTATAATTCACCCCTCCACTTT. Translation: CASSQDRAYNSPLHF.

The V and J genes are TRBV2 and TRBJ1-5; 9 bases map to TRBD1. CDR1 SNHLY and CDR2 FYNNEI come from the germline V gene. This CDR3 is built from 16 residues. V lost 6 bases, J lost 0 bases, and 6 bases stayed unmatched. The CDR3: CASRGTGQYSNQPQHF. In nucleotides, the CDR3 is TGTGCCAGCAGGGGGACAGGGCAGTATAGCAATCAGCCCCAGCATTTT. The entire variable domain, with the rest obtained from reference TRBV2 and TRBJ1-5, is as follows: EPEVTQTPSHQVTQMGQEVILRCVPISNHLYFYWYRQILGQKVEFLVSFYNNEISEKSEIFDDQFSVERPDGSNFTLKIRSTKLEDSAMYFCASRGTGQYSNQPQHFGDGTRLSIL.

The table lists this clone with a count of one. The CDR3 loop is CASRRTGALLGQYF. The CDR3 DNA is TGTGCCAGCCGTAGGACAGGGGCCCTTCTAGGGCAGTACTTC. V gene TRBV27 combines with J gene TRBJ2-7; 9 nucleotides align to TRBD1. This CDR3 region has 14 residues. Germline assignment: CDR1 MNHEY and CDR2 SMNVEV (reference sequence). Trimming removed 8 bases from V and 9 bases from J; junction bases left unmatched: 14.

Here the CDR3 DNA reads TGCGCCAGCAGCCCTCGGGGGAGGGAGCAGTTCTTC. Residues: CASSPRGREQFF. The chain joins TRBV4-1 to TRBJ2-1; TRBD2 might be the D (6 bases). Trimming took 4 bases from V and 10 from J, leaving 11 bases between them. This CDR3 region has 12 residues. Germline CDR1 and CDR2: MGHRA and YSYEKL.

This chain uses TRBV5-1 with TRBJ1-1; D ambiguous. There are 14 residues in the CDR3. Germline V gene sequence: CDR1 SGHRS, CDR2 YFSETQ. The V end lost 0 bases, the J end lost 1 base, and 7 bases lay between the germline ends. CDR3 in amino acids: CASSLAPENTEAFF. The DNA of the CDR3 is TGCGCCAGCAGCTTGGCCCCAGAGAACACTGAAGCTTTCTTT.